This TCR beta chain was documented in a study of blood T cell repertoires in COVID-19. In the study overall: Acute and convalescent COVID-19 specimens originated in the United States, Italy and Spain.

CDR3 size: 15 residues. The germline CDR1 and CDR2 sequences are KGHSH and LQKENI. V lost 1 base, J lost 4 bases, and 10 bases lay in between. Clones were sequenced by immunoSEQ multiplex PCR, and TCRdb holds only the in-frame ones, with some missing. This table holds 200,000 to 300,000 clones, approximately 90% found once. V and J are TRBV18 and TRBJ2-2; D is perhaps TRBD2 (5 bases). The specimen sequenced was PBMCs or T cells enriched from blood (not recorded which). The receptor was isolated from a man in his forties who had recovered from COVID-19. CDR3 amino acids: CASSPLLEGTGELFF. The CDR3 nucleotides are TGTGCCAGCTCACCACTCCTCGAGGGCACCGGGGAGCTGTTTTTT.